These 14 T cell receptor beta chains share one sample of origin, sequenced in a study of CD8+ T cells in alopecia areata. The authors extracted RNA and reverse transcribed it into cDNA as the sequencing template. Some clones are missing from TCRdb's copy, which holds only in-frame ones; the method was immunoSEQ multiplex PCR. This sample has about 270,000 clones, with 60% found just once. As to treatment: oral pan-JAK inhibitor, 5-10 mg twice daily. Material: CD4+ T cells sorted from blood, obtained between weeks 51 and 52, from a patient treated with tofacitinib. The receptors come from a human donor with alopecia areata.

This chain connects TRBV29-1 to TRBJ2-7, with D possibly TRBD1 on 5 matching bases. CDR1 and CDR2 (germline): SQVTM, ANQGSEA. V lost 3 bases, J lost 0 bases, and 9 bases lay in between. The CDR3 extends over 13 amino acids. CDR3 nucleotide sequence: TGCAGCGTTGATATAGGGGACTCCTACGAGCAGTACTTC. It translates to CSVDIGDSYEQYF.

To note about this clone: Here the CDR3 omits its conserved ending phenylalanine or tryptophan, so a read error is the likely source. The chain recombines TRBV30 with TRBJ1-1; tentative D call: TRBD1 (6 bases). Germline CDR1 is GTSNPN and CDR2 is SVGIG (reference sequence). The V gene lost 0 bases and the J gene lost 5 bases, with 16 bases spanning the gap. This CDR3 has 15 residues. This CDR3 reads CAWSVRNRVGTEAFL. The CDR3 DNA reads as TGTGCCTGGAGTGTACGTAACAGGGTCGGAACTGAAGCTTTCTTG.

J is TRBJ1-6 and V is TRBV7-9; TRBD1 agrees at 8 bases. The germline gives CDR1 SEHNR, CDR2 FQNEAQ (reference sequence). After removal of 4 bases from V and 5 bases from J, the junction contained 4 bases not matched to a gene. The CDR3 spans 15 residues. DNA for the CDR3: TGTGCCAGCAGCTCACGACAGGGGAATAATTCACCCCTCCACTTT. Translation: CASSSRQGNNSPLHF.

There are a few counts of this clone. This sequence joins TRBV5-1 and TRBJ1-2; TRBD1 matches at 8 bases. The V gene end was trimmed by 0 bases and the J gene end by 7 bases; junction bases not matched to a gene: 5. In germline, CDR1 is SGHRS, CDR2 YFSETQ. This CDR3 is built from 14 residues. Here the CDR3 DNA reads TGCGCCAGCAGCTTGGCTGCAGGGGGCTTTGGCTACACCTTC. It is translated as CASSLAAGGFGYTF. The variable domain in full, with the rest retrieved from reference TRBV5-1 and TRBJ1-2, is KAGVTQTPRYLIKTRGQQVTLSCSPISGHRSVSWYQQTPGQGLQFLFEYFSETQRNKGNFPGRFSGRQFSNSRSEMNVSTLELGDSALYLCASSLAAGGFGYTFGSGTRLTVV.

J is TRBJ1-2 and V is TRBV7-9, with TRBD1 matching over 8 bases. Germline-derived CDR1 and CDR2 are SEHNR and FQNEAQ (reference sequence). This CDR3 has 14 amino acids. The trim removed 1 base at V and 4 bases at J, leaving 2 bases unmatched. CDR3 sequence reads: CASSLGQGRYGYTF. The CDR3 DNA is TGTGCCAGCAGCTTAGGACAGGGGCGCTATGGCTACACCTTC. The complete variable domain, with remaining parts taken from reference TRBV7-9 and TRBJ1-2, reads DTGVSQNPRHKITKRGQNVTFRCDPISEHNRLYWYRQTLGQGPEFLTYFQNEAQLEKSRLLSDRFSAERPKGSFSTLEIQRTEQGDSAMYLCASSLGQGRYGYTFGSGTRLTVV.

The chain links TRBV30 to TRBJ1-4; D is unclear. There are 13 residues in the CDR3. Germline assignment: CDR1 GTSNPN and CDR2 SVGIG (reference sequence). V was trimmed by 1 base and J by 4 bases, leaving 7 bases between them. This CDR3 is CAWSGQINEKLFF. The DNA of the CDR3 is TGTGCCTGGAGTGGTCAGATTAATGAAAAACTGTTTTTT.

The chain recombines TRBV7-3 with TRBJ2-1, with D possibly TRBD1 on 5 matching bases. The germline CDR1 and CDR2 sequences are SGHTA and FQGTGA. V dropped 5 bases and J dropped 4 bases, with 15 bases sitting between them. CDR3 length equals 15 residues. The CDR3 bases are TGTGCCAGCAGCAGAACCAGGGAAGGGTACAATGAGCAGTTCTTC. This sequence encodes CASSRTREGYNEQFF.

The rearrangement uses TRBV5-1 and TRBJ2-3; weak D call: TRBD1 (5 bases). The V end lost 4 bases, the J end lost 6 bases, and 12 bases lay between the germline ends. This CDR3 has 13 amino acids. Germline V gives CDR1 SGHRS, CDR2 YFSETQ. The CDR3 here is CASSTHRMDTQYF. In DNA, the CDR3 is TGCGCCAGCAGCACGCACAGGATGGATACGCAGTATTTT.

The chain joins TRBV18 to TRBJ2-1; 7 bases fit TRBD1. Germline CDR1 reads KGHSH; CDR2 reads LQKENI. V was clipped by 3 bases and J by 12 bases; unmatched bases: 8. The CDR3 sequence is 13 residues long. The CDR3 reads CASSPWDGDRQFF. CDR3 coding DNA: TGTGCCAGCTCACCTTGGGACGGGGACAGGCAGTTCTTC.

This clone was picked up a small number of times. The chain uses TRBV2 and TRBJ2-5; no firm D call. V was shortened by 3 bases and J by 3 bases, with 8 bases between the two germline ends. The CDR3 loop spans 13 amino acids. Looked up from germline, CDR1 is SNHLY and CDR2 is FYNNEI. CDR3 sequence reads: CASSDVGKETQYF. The CDR3 region has the DNA TGTGCCAGCAGTGATGTGGGAAAAGAGACCCAGTACTTC.

This clone was found once. The chain uses TRBV5-6 and TRBJ2-7; the match to TRBD1 covers 7 bases. J gave up 6 bases and V 4 bases, and 4 bases lay outside the gene matches. CDR1 is SGHDT and CDR2 is YYEEEE in the germline V gene. The CDR3 consists of 12 residues. The CDR3 protein is CASSVTGFEQYF. The CDR3 nucleotides are TGTGCCAGCAGCGTGACAGGGTTCGAGCAGTACTTC.

The rearrangement links TRBV11-2 to TRBJ2-3, with 10 positions matching TRBD2. CDR1 and CDR2 (germline): SGHAT, FQNNGV. The CDR3 spans 15 residues. With 5 bases clipped from V and 1 base from J, the junction kept 3 bases outside the gene matches. The CDR3 DNA sequence: TGTGCCAGCAGCCTTAGCGGGGGGCGCACAGATACGCAGTATTTT. It is translated as CASSLSGGRTDTQYF.

The CDR3 nucleotides are TGTGCCAGCAGCTTAAGTGGCCCGTACCAAGAGACCCAGTACTTC. It specifies CASSLSGPYQETQYF. The chain combines TRBV5-4 with TRBJ2-5; no firm D call. The CDR3 spans 15 residues. Looked up from germline, CDR1 is SGHNT and CDR2 is YYREEE (reference sequence). V lost 2 bases and J 0 bases, leaving 11 bases between the germline ends.

This clone was observed a few times. CDR3 DNA: TGTGCCAGCAGTATGTACAGGGACAATCAGCCCCAGCATTTT. Amino acids: CASSMYRDNQPQHF. The chain couples TRBV6-6 to TRBJ1-5, with a possible D match to TRBD1 (6 bases). The CDR3 consists of 14 residues. Trimming stripped 5 bases from V and 3 bases from J, with 11 bases between. Germline assignment: CDR1 MNHNY and CDR2 SVGAGI (reference sequence).